This TCR beta chain was recovered during a study of T cells in Graves' hyperthyroidism and ophthalmopathy. This clonotype turned up a few times. The antigen is not known. RNA transcripts gave rise to amplified TCR beta CDR3 regions. First-round RT-PCR targeting the TCR CDR3 was performed with the HTBI primer set. Using its own MiXCR run on the multiplex PCR reads, TCRdb lists one record per CDR3 protein. The sample consists of about 350,000 distinct CDR3 sequences, about a sixth of them appearing once. Per the germline V gene, CDR1 is DFQATT and CDR2 is SNEGSKA (reference sequence). This CDR3 spans 14 amino acids. Trimming removed 8 bases at V and 4 bases at J, with 20 bases between. The study included ophthalmopathy patients with Clinical Activity Score at least 3, NOSPECS grade at least 4 and duration under 3 months. Study outcomes and limitations: Appearing also in blood were most of the thyroid clonotypes expanded above 0.001. The authors' 13 V-J model separated ophthalmopathy from stable hyperthyroidism.

The chain combines TRBV20-1 with TRBJ2-5; a weak D match, TRBD2 (5 bases). The sample comprised blood. This receptor was obtained from a woman between 40 and 55 years old with Graves' ophthalmopathy. Written as DNA, the CDR3 is TGCAGTCTAGTAGCCAGTCGGAGGTTAGAGACCCAGTACTTC. Translating it yields CSLVASRRLETQYF.